This T cell receptor beta chain was recovered during a study of cytomegalovirus exposure and HLA in healthy donors. The study, taken as a whole, reports: Association of a missense DCLRE1C variant with TCR beta V- and J-gene trimming was reported in a later analysis.

CDR1 SGDLS and CDR2 YYNGEE come from the germline V gene. The J segment lost 3 bases and the V segment lost 3 bases, leaving 5 bases of the junction unmatched. CDR3 size: 16 residues. A note on this clone: What it binds is not known.

The PCR was carried out with 60 Vbeta primers and 13 Jbeta primers. Generated by immunoSEQ multiplex PCR, the TCRdb table keeps only in-frame clones and is missing some. The repertoire includes 75,000 to 90,000 clones, about 85% of them detected once, and about 7% sits in the top ten. This sequence originates from a man between 40 and 49 years old in good health and CMV-seropositive. The rearrangement joins TRBV9 to TRBJ2-3; 12 nucleotides align to TRBD1. Sequenced material: PBMCs. CDR3 coding DNA: TGTGCCAGCAGCGCTGGGGACAGGGGGCGGACAGATACGCAGTATTTT. This gives the protein CASSAGDRGRTDTQYF.